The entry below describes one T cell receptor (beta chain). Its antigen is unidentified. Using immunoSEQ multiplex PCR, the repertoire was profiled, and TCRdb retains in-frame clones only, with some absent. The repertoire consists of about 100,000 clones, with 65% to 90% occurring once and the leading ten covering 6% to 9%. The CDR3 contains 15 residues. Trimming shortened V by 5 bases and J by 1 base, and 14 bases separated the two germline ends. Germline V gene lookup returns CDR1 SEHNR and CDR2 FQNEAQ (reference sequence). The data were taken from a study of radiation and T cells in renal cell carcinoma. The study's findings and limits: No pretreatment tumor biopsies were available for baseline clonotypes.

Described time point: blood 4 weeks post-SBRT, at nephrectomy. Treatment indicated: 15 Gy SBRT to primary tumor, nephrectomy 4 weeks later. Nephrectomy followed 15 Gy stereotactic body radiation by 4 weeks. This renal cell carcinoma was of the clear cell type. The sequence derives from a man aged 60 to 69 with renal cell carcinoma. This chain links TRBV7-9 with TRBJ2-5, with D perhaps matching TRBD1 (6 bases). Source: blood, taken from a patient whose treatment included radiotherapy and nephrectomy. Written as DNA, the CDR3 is TGTGCCAGCAGCCCGGGACATCTCCTCCAAGAGACCCAGTACTTC. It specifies CASSPGHLLQETQYF.